This T cell receptor beta chain was identified during a study of shared clonotypes between healthy human individuals. Genomic DNA belonging to each subset was distributed in equal measure over several immunoSEQ plates. TCRdb keeps only in-frame clones here, not all; method: immunoSEQ multiplex PCR. The data show some 530,000 clones, 70% to 80% seen once. V was clipped by 3 bases and J by 0 bases, with 6 bases between them. The CDR3 spans 13 residues. Looked up from germline, CDR1 is ENHRY and CDR2 is SYGVKD. The sequence came from a woman between 40 and 50 years old in good health. Some clones in this sample may be carry-over from other donors' samples. This sequence joins TRBV10-3 and TRBJ2-7; D is undetermined. The sample was PBMCs. CDR3 sequence: CAISEEFSYEQYF. CDR3 sequence (DNA): TGTGCCATCAGTGAAGAGTTCTCCTACGAGCAGTACTTC.